Below are 27 T cell receptor beta chains sequenced from a single sample in a study of blood T cell repertoires in COVID-19. Clones were read by immunoSEQ multiplex PCR, and TCRdb kept only the in-frame ones, dropping some. The sample records roughly 90,000 clones, approximately 92% being singletons. Sequenced input: peripheral blood. The receptor source for this set is a woman of 80 years or more with active COVID-19.

The gene calls are TRBV2 and TRBJ2-3; D is undetermined. This CDR3 comprises 12 residues. Looked up from germline, CDR1 is SNHLY and CDR2 is FYNNEI. The germline V and J ends were trimmed by 6 bases and 0 bases, with 4 bases remaining between them. For the CDR3, the DNA is TGTGCCAGCAGCCCTAGCACAGATACGCAGTATTTT. It yields the protein CASSPSTDTQYF.

This clone was detected only once. The V call is TRBV12-3 or TRBV12-4, the J call TRBJ2-7; D possibly corresponds to TRBD1 (5 bases). CDR3 length equals 13 residues. The V end was cut by 1 base, the J end by 5 bases, with 9 bases between. CDR3 DNA sequence: TGTGCCAGCAGTTTAGGCAGGGTCGACGAGCAGTACTTC. This codes for CASSLGRVDEQYF.

This chain joins TRBV5-4 and TRBJ2-3; 8 bases match TRBD2. The J segment lost 6 bases and the V segment lost 7 bases, leaving 10 bases of the junction unmatched. Germline V lookup: CDR1 SGHNT, CDR2 YYREEE (reference sequence). The CDR3 has 14 amino acids. The DNA for the CDR3 is TGTGCCAGCGCACCGAGCGGGAGAGGGGATACGCAGTATTTT. This translates into CASAPSGRGDTQYF.

Comment on this clone: At one end the junction does not follow the germline gene, possibly because of a read error. V is TRBV2 and J is TRBJ2-7, with a possible D match to TRBD1 (6 bases). The germline V gene has CDR1 SNHLY and CDR2 FYNNEI. The CDR3 loop spans 15 amino acids. CDR3 in amino acids: CASSEGDRSSYEQYF. The CDR3 DNA reads TGTGCCAGCAGCGAAGGTGACAGGAGCTCCTACGAGCAGTACTTC. Drawing the rest from reference TRBV2 and TRBJ2-7, the complete variable domain is EPEVTQTPSHQVTQMGQEVILRCVPISNHLYFYWYRQILGQKVEFLVSFYNNEISEKSEIFDDQFSVERPDGSNFTLKIRSTKLEDSAMYFCASSEGDRSSYEQYFGPGTRLTVT.

This clone occurred a few times. CDR3 DNA sequence: TGCGCCAGCACCCCCGGGTTTCTAAACACCGGGGAGCTGTTTTTT. Translated: CASTPGFLNTGELFF. The chain has TRBV5-1 and TRBJ2-2; no firm D call. CDR1 and CDR2 from the germline V gene are SGHRS and YFSETQ. The length of the CDR3 is 15 residues. V was cut by 6 bases and J by 2 bases, with 14 bases left in between. The full variable domain, in which reference TRBV5-1 and TRBJ2-2 provide the parts outside the CDR3, is KAGVTQTPRYLIKTRGQQVTLSCSPISGHRSVSWYQQTPGQGLQFLFEYFSETQRNKGNFPGRFSGRQFSNSRSEMNVSTLELGDSALYLCASTPGFLNTGELFFGEGSRLTVL.

The chain employs TRBV27 and TRBJ1-5; 7 nucleotides line up with TRBD1. The V segment lost 4 bases and the J segment 0 bases; nucleotides outside the gene matches: 6. The length of the CDR3 is 16 residues. Germline V gene lookup returns CDR1 MNHEY and CDR2 SMNVEV (reference sequence). Here the CDR3 DNA reads TGTGCCAGCAGTTCCCTGACAGGGCATAGCAATCAGCCCCAGCATTTT. Translated: CASSSLTGHSNQPQHF.

The gene calls are TRBV25-1 and TRBJ2-7; D is ambiguous. The CDR3 has 13 residues. V lost 7 bases, J lost 2 bases, and 12 bases lay in between. Germline CDR1 reads MGHDK; CDR2 reads SYGVNS. Here the CDR3 reads CASTGSTPYEQYF. The CDR3 nucleotides read TGTGCCAGCACTGGCTCCACCCCCTACGAGCAGTACTTC.

The CDR3 sequence is CASSPGTFTGELFF. CDR3 nucleotides: TGTGCCAGCAGCCCAGGGACTTTCACCGGGGAGCTGTTTTTT. This rearrangement joins TRBV7-9 to TRBJ2-2, with D possibly TRBD2 on 6 matching bases. The CDR3 sequence is 14 residues long. V lost 5 bases and J 4 bases, leaving 11 bases between the germline ends. Per the germline V gene, CDR1 is SEHNR and CDR2 is FQNEAQ (reference sequence).

CDR3 loop: CASSPTSGRTLETQYF. In DNA, the CDR3 is TGTGCCAGCTCACCTACTAGCGGGAGGACGCTGGAGACCCAGTACTTC. The chain is built from TRBV18 and TRBJ2-5, with 12 positions matching TRBD2. Germline CDR1 is KGHSH and CDR2 is LQKENI. This CDR3 is built from 16 residues. Unmatched junction bases numbered 7, after V lost 3 bases and J lost 5 bases.

The gene calls are TRBV5-5 and TRBJ2-5; 12 nucleotides match TRBD2. The CDR3 runs 19 residues. Germline lookup yields CDR1 SGHKS and CDR2 YYEKEE (reference sequence). The J segment lost 2 bases and the V segment lost 4 bases, leaving 15 bases of the junction unmatched. This chain's CDR3 is CASSGGRHLGLAGQETQYF. DNA for the CDR3: TGTGCCAGCAGCGGGGGACGGCATCTCGGACTAGCGGGGCAAGAGACCCAGTACTTC.

The chain has TRBV6-5 and TRBJ1-4; no clear D. Germline values: CDR1 MNHEY, CDR2 SVGAGI. Trimming removed 6 bases at V and 4 bases at J, with 15 bases between. The CDR3 is made up of 15 amino acids. Here the CDR3 DNA reads TGTGCCAGCAGCCTAGTTATTAGCAATAATGAAAAACTGTTTTTT. Translated: CASSLVISNNEKLFF.

J is TRBJ2-5 and V is TRBV29-1, with 9 bases that match TRBD1. CDR3 length: 13 amino acids. Unmatched junction bases numbered 7, after V lost 6 bases and J lost 5 bases. Germline CDR1 reads SQVTM; CDR2 reads ANQGSEA. The CDR3 region has the DNA TGCAGCGTCATACAGGGGACAGGGGAGACCCAGTACTTC. Amino acids: CSVIQGTGETQYF.

Note on this clone: Other DNA sequences from this sample encode an identical CDR3 as well. This chain joins TRBV7-2 and TRBJ2-7, with 9 nucleotides matching TRBD1. Germline V gene data show CDR1 as SGHTA and CDR2 as FQGNSA. The trim removed 3 bases at V and 2 bases at J, leaving 2 bases unmatched. The CDR3 is 14 residues long. CDR3 nucleotides: TGTGCCAGCAGCTTGGGACAGGGCGCCTACGAGCAGTACTTC. It specifies CASSLGQGAYEQYF.

This clone was counted between two and nine times. This sequence joins TRBV4-2 and TRBJ2-7, with D perhaps matching TRBD2 (6 bases). Germline CDR1 and CDR2: LGHNA and YNFKEQ. Between the trimmed V and J ends, which lost 0 bases and 2 bases, there was a span of 20 bases. This CDR3 region has 18 residues. Written as DNA, the CDR3 is TGTGCCAGCAGCCAAGAAACTAATAGCGGCCGGGTGGCCTACGAGCAGTACTTC. Its translation is CASSQETNSGRVAYEQYF.

The CDR3 spells CASSQGDSPLHF. Written as DNA, the CDR3 is TGTGCCAGCAGTCAAGGGGATTCACCCCTCCACTTT. The rearrangement uses TRBV28 and TRBJ1-6; the D gene is possibly TRBD1 (5 bases). This CDR3 has 12 amino acids. Germline V gene sequence: CDR1 MDHEN, CDR2 SYDVKM. Between the trimmed V and J ends, which lost 5 bases and 8 bases, there was a span of 7 bases.

The chain is built from TRBV5-3 and TRBJ2-7; D is unclear. TRBV5-3 qualifies as an ORF whose function is uncertain. CDR3 length: 14 amino acids. V gave up 0 bases and J gave up 0 bases, with 7 bases separating them. The CDR3 is CARSLAVSSYEQYF. CDR3 coding DNA: TGTGCCAGAAGCTTGGCGGTGAGCTCCTACGAGCAGTACTTC.

The J gene is TRBJ2-7, the V gene TRBV18; D ambiguous. V was shortened by 3 bases and J by 3 bases, with 9 bases between the two germline ends. The CDR3 spans 13 residues. Per germline, CDR1 KGHSH and CDR2 LQKENI. CDR3 sequence (DNA): TGTGCCAGCTCACCCTACACTAACTACGAGCAGTACTTC. Its protein is CASSPYTNYEQYF.

The V and J genes are TRBV6-2 or TRBV6-3 and TRBJ2-1; TRBD2 matches at 9 bases. The CDR3 covers 16 residues. Losses at the gene ends were 5 bases for V and 3 bases for J; bases not matched to a gene: 8. Germline V gene data show CDR1 as MNHEY and CDR2 as SVGEGT. Here the CDR3 reads CASSTPLAGNYNEQFF. The CDR3 coding sequence is TGTGCCAGCAGTACCCCCCTAGCGGGGAACTACAATGAGCAGTTCTTC.

The CDR3 reads CATSPLAGGSTGETQYF. For the CDR3, the DNA is TGTGCCACCAGCCCCCTGGCGGGAGGGTCTACTGGGGAGACCCAGTACTTC. This chain uses TRBV15 with TRBJ2-5; 9 nucleotides line up with TRBD2. V lost 5 bases and J lost 5; bases outside the gene matches: 15. The length of the CDR3 is 17 residues. CDR1 and CDR2 (germline): LNHNV, YYDKDF (reference sequence).

In its sample, this clone was seen a few times. This rearrangement joins TRBV5-6 to TRBJ2-3; TRBD2 matches at 10 bases. Germline assignment: CDR1 SGHDT and CDR2 YYEEEE. Losses at the gene ends were 4 bases for V and 1 base for J; bases not matched to a gene: 9. The CDR3 length is 17 residues. CDR3 sequence: CASSPLGLAERTDTQYF. Written as DNA, the CDR3 is TGTGCCAGCAGCCCGCTAGGACTAGCGGAACGCACAGATACGCAGTATTTT.

This clone was picked up one time. The CDR3 DNA is TGTGCCAGCAGCTTTCAGGGGGCTGACTCACCCCTCCACTTT. Its translation: CASSFQGADSPLHF. The chain recombines TRBV7-9 with TRBJ1-6, with 8 bases aligning to TRBD1. The CDR3 spans 14 residues. With V trimmed by 3 bases and J by 10 bases, 5 bases remained unmatched. The germline V gene encodes CDR1 SEHNR and CDR2 FQNEAQ (reference sequence). Supplemented by reference TRBV7-9 and TRBJ1-6, the full variable domain reads DTGVSQNPRHKITKRGQNVTFRCDPISEHNRLYWYRQTLGQGPEFLTYFQNEAQLEKSRLLSDRFSAERPKGSFSTLEIQRTEQGDSAMYLCASSFQGADSPLHFGNGTRLTVT.

The V gene is TRBV7-2, the J gene TRBJ2-2; 13 bases are shared with TRBD2. V lost 3 bases, J lost 8 bases, and 3 bases stayed unmatched. The CDR3 runs to 15 residues. In germline, CDR1 is SGHTA, CDR2 FQGNSA. CDR3 amino acids: CASSFPGLAGGELFF. The CDR3 DNA reads as TGTGCCAGCAGCTTCCCGGGACTAGCGGGAGGGGAGCTGTTTTTT. Variable domain in full (rest from reference TRBV7-2 and TRBJ2-2): GAGVSQSPSNKVTEKGKDVELRCDPISGHTALYWYRQSLGQGLEFLIYFQGNSAPDKSGLPSDRFSAERTGGSVSTLTIQRTQQEDSAVYLCASSFPGLAGGELFFGEGSRLTVL.

This clone was seen once. The chain has TRBV12-5 and TRBJ2-1, with 12 bases identical to TRBD2. Germline values: CDR1 LGHNT, CDR2 FRNRAP. After removal of 1 base from V and 3 bases from J, the junction contained 4 bases not matched to a gene. The CDR3 totals 17 residues. CDR3 residues: CASGLGLAGARYNEQFF. The CDR3 DNA reads as TGTGCTAGTGGTTTGGGACTAGCGGGAGCTCGCTACAATGAGCAGTTCTTC.

This chain connects TRBV10-3 to TRBJ2-6, with D unresolved. The CDR3 is 15 amino acids. Per the germline V gene, CDR1 is ENHRY and CDR2 is SYGVKD. Trimming shortened V by 1 base and J by 0 bases, and 4 bases separated the two germline ends. CDR3 DNA sequence: TGTGCCATCAGTGAGTTGAGCTCTGGGGCCAACGTCCTGACTTTC. Translating gives CAISELSSGANVLTF.

The V call is TRBV2, the J call TRBJ1-2, with 9 bases fitting TRBD1. Germline V CDR1 and CDR2: SNHLY, FYNNEI. The CDR3 extends over 13 amino acids. V gave up 10 bases and J gave up 5 bases; unmatched junction bases: 8. The CDR3 is CATQQGARYGYTF. The CDR3 DNA follows: TGTGCCACCCAACAGGGGGCTAGATATGGCTACACCTTC.

CDR3: CASSKLAGETQYF. The CDR3, as DNA: TGTGCCAGTAGTAAGCTAGCCGGCGAGACCCAGTACTTC. The chain joins TRBV19 to TRBJ2-5; TRBD2 might be the D (5 bases). This CDR3 region has 13 residues. Germline CDR1 LNHDA, CDR2 SQIVND (reference sequence). Between the trimmed V and J ends, which lost 4 bases and 5 bases, there was a span of 11 bases.

This chain connects TRBV9 to TRBJ2-7; D is undetermined. V shed 0 bases and J shed 8 bases, with 9 bases lying between them. The CDR3 loop spans 12 amino acids. Germline loops: CDR1 SGDLS, CDR2 YYNGEE. In DNA form, the CDR3 reads TGTGCCAGCAGCGTAGCCGATGGGCAGCAGTACTTC. Its protein product is CASSVADGQQYF. The full variable domain, with the rest looked up from reference TRBV9 and TRBJ2-7, is DSGVTQTPKHLITATGQRVTLRCSPRSGDLSVYWYQQSLDQGLQFLIQYYNGEERAKGNILERFSAQQFPDLHSELNLSSLELGDSALYFCASSVADGQQYFGPGTRLTVT.